This T cell receptor beta chain stems from a study of blood T cell repertoires in COVID-19. Whole-study context: From T cells, B-cell-depleted T cells, or PBMCs came the material, which was cDNA or gDNA.

CDR3 length equals 18 residues. Germline-derived CDR1 and CDR2 are SGHRS and YFSETQ. J lost 5 bases, V lost 7 bases, and 19 bases had no gene match. In the original analysis: Reference gene primer amplification gave estimated nucleated cell counts. Repertoires were generated with immunoSEQ multiplex PCR, while TCRdb's copy carries only in-frame clones and drops some. V and J calls and clone size follow that table, whereas D and trimming were derived from the DNA. The sample has fewer than 250,000 clones, around 87% seen once. This clone occurred once. This rearrangement joins TRBV5-1 to TRBJ2-3; 10 nucleotides line up with TRBD1. The sequenced material came from peripheral blood. The clonotype was recovered from a man aged 55-75 years with acute or convalescent COVID-19. The CDR3 protein is CASALGQGIHTLGDTQYF. As DNA, the CDR3 is TGCGCCAGCGCACTGGGACAGGGGATCCATACTTTGGGAGATACGCAGTATTTT.